Each of the 19 T cell receptor beta chains below was sequenced from the same sample in a study of graft-versus-host responses after intestinal transplantation. Their antigens are not known. Here immunoSEQ multiplex PCR was the method, and the copy in TCRdb shows in-frame clones only, minus some. The sample holds over 85,000 clones, about 95% seen once. Sequenced here: unstimulated CD4+ T cells sorted from spleen or lymph node cells, sampled before transplant. The receptors were sampled from a human donor who was the organ donor for an intestinal transplant.

The genes are TRBV5-5 and TRBJ1-5; weak D call: TRBD1 (6 bases). V lost 5 bases, J lost 5 bases, and 17 bases lay in between. The CDR3 sequence is 15 residues long. Germline CDR1 is SGHKS and CDR2 is YYEKEE (reference sequence). This CDR3 is CASSPSRTDYQPQHF. For the CDR3, the DNA is TGTGCCAGCAGTCCCTCACGGACAGATTATCAGCCCCAGCATTTT.

V gene TRBV9 combines with J gene TRBJ2-7, with a possible D match to TRBD2 (6 bases). Germline CDR1 and CDR2: SGDLS and YYNGEE. Trimming took 3 bases from V and 9 from J, leaving 13 bases between them. The CDR3 runs 12 residues. The CDR3 DNA reads TGTGCCAGCAGCGCCCATGACGGGAGGCAGTACTTC. Translating it yields CASSAHDGRQYF.

The chain couples TRBV9 to TRBJ2-1; possible D gene TRBD1, 6 bases. Germline V gene data show CDR1 as SGDLS and CDR2 as YYNGEE. The CDR3 sequence is 15 residues long. The V gene lost 3 bases and the J gene lost 2 bases, with 12 bases spanning the gap. CDR3 nucleotides: TGTGCCAGCAGCGCATACGGGACACCCTACAATGAGCAGTTCTTC. Its protein is CASSAYGTPYNEQFF.

The chain is built from TRBV27 and TRBJ2-7, with 9 positions matching TRBD2. The germline V gene encodes CDR1 MNHEY and CDR2 SMNVEV (reference sequence). There are 16 residues in the CDR3. With V trimmed by 3 bases and J by 4 bases, 10 bases remained unmatched. CDR3 sequence: CASSFRAGGSRYEQYF. DNA of the CDR3: TGTGCCAGCAGTTTCAGAGCGGGGGGTAGCCGTTACGAGCAGTACTTC.

DNA for the CDR3: TGTGCCACCGAAAAGGGACAGGCGTCTTTCTTT. Protein: CATEKGQASFF. The chain joins TRBV11-3 to TRBJ1-1; TRBD1 matches 8 bases. CDR3 length: 11 residues. Unmatched junction bases numbered 10, after V lost 10 bases and J lost 12 bases. The germline V gene encodes CDR1 SGHNT and CDR2 YENEEA.

The sample holds one count of this clone. The chain links TRBV28 to TRBJ2-5; no firm D call. Germline values: CDR1 MDHEN, CDR2 SYDVKM. The CDR3 contains 16 residues. V lost 6 bases and J lost 0, with 17 bases in between. Here the CDR3 DNA reads TGTGCCAGCAGCTTGTTCGAGGTCTCTTACCAAGAGACCCAGTACTTC. Amino acid sequence: CASSLFEVSYQETQYF.

This sequence joins TRBV19 and TRBJ1-1; D is perhaps TRBD1 (6 bases). This CDR3 contains 13 residues. V lost 9 bases to trimming and J lost 0 bases, with 11 bases between them. Germline CDR1 reads LNHDA; CDR2 reads SQIVND (reference sequence). The CDR3, as DNA: TGTGCCAGCCGGGAGGGGGTGAACACTGAAGCTTTCTTT. It specifies CASREGVNTEAFF.

As DNA, the CDR3 is TGTGCCAGCAGCTTTGACTTAGCAGATACGCAGTATTTT. This sequence encodes CASSFDLADTQYF. The V gene is TRBV5-4, the J gene TRBJ2-3; no reliable D call. Germline CDR1 is SGHNT and CDR2 is YYREEE (reference sequence). Deletions cut 2 bases from V and 4 bases from J, with 8 bases between. The CDR3 loop spans 13 amino acids. The whole variable domain, remainder taken from reference TRBV5-4 and TRBJ2-3, is ETGVTQSPTHLIKTRGQQVTLRCSSQSGHNTVSWYQQALGQGPQFIFQYYREEENGRGNFPPRFSGLQFPNYSSELNVNALELDDSALYLCASSFDLADTQYFGPGTRLTVL.

The chain couples TRBV28 to TRBJ1-5, with 10 bases fitting TRBD1. Germline CDR1 and CDR2: MDHEN and SYDVKM. This CDR3 is 14 amino acids long. The V gene end was trimmed by 6 bases and the J gene end by 6 bases; junction bases not matched to a gene: 5. This CDR3 reads CASSRTGGSQPQHF. CDR3 DNA: TGTGCCAGCAGCAGGACAGGGGGAAGTCAGCCCCAGCATTTT. Variable domain in full (rest from reference TRBV28 and TRBJ1-5): DVKVTQSSRYLVKRTGEKVFLECVQDMDHENMFWYRQDPGLGLRLIYFSYDVKMKEKGDIPEGYSVSREKKERFSLILESASTNQTSMYLCASSRTGGSQPQHFGDGTRLSIL.

The chain recombines TRBV19 with TRBJ1-5; no definite D call. The CDR3 is 12 residues long. V was shortened by 8 bases and J by 4 bases, with 9 bases between the two germline ends. Germline loops: CDR1 LNHDA, CDR2 SQIVND (reference sequence). The chain's CDR3 is CASWGRNQPQHF. The CDR3 DNA sequence: TGTGCCAGTTGGGGTCGTAATCAGCCCCAGCATTTT.

This sequence joins TRBV19 and TRBJ2-1; TRBD2 matches 11 bases. CDR3 length equals 15 residues. The germline gives CDR1 LNHDA, CDR2 SQIVND (reference sequence). The junction had 4 bases not matched to a gene; V was cut back by 2 bases and J by 7 bases. CDR3 protein: CASSIHPSGGNEQFF. Written as DNA, the CDR3 is TGTGCCAGTAGTATACATCCTAGCGGGGGGAATGAGCAGTTCTTC.

This clone was seen just once. The rearrangement joins TRBV5-4 to TRBJ1-2; unclear D gene. V was shortened by 0 bases and J by 4 bases, with 10 bases between the two germline ends. Per germline, CDR1 SGHNT and CDR2 YYREEE (reference sequence). This CDR3 is built from 14 residues. In DNA, the CDR3 is TGTGCCAGCAGCTTGGGGGTAGGGATCTATGGCTACACCTTC. Translating it yields CASSLGVGIYGYTF.

This chain uses TRBV5-1 with TRBJ2-5; D is perhaps TRBD1 (6 bases). The tail of the sequence fits TRBJ2-7 better, so the J call may be wrong. Germline-derived CDR1 and CDR2 are SGHRS and YFSETQ. The CDR3 length is 14 residues. The CDR3 loop is CASSLGTNGVEQYF. CDR3 coding DNA: TGCGCCAGCAGCCTAGGGACAAACGGCGTCGAGCAGTACTTC.

This clone has only one observation. V usage is TRBV5-5 and J usage is TRBJ1-4, with TRBD1 matching over 7 bases. Germline CDR1 is SGHKS and CDR2 is YYEKEE (reference sequence). V was pared by 0 bases and J by 2 bases, with 10 bases of the junction left unmatched. The CDR3 has 18 residues. The CDR3 region has the DNA TGTGCCAGCAGCTTGGATCCCCAGAACAGGGGCACTAATGAAAAACTGTTTTTT. It encodes CASSLDPQNRGTNEKLFF.

The genes are TRBV9 and TRBJ1-2, with 10 bases identical to TRBD1. The J segment lost 7 bases and the V segment lost 0 bases, leaving 9 bases of the junction unmatched. Germline lookup yields CDR1 SGDLS and CDR2 YYNGEE. The CDR3 contains 16 residues. The CDR3 here is CASSVGATGGASGYTF. CDR3 DNA: TGTGCCAGCAGCGTAGGGGCGACAGGGGGCGCGAGTGGCTACACCTTC. Combining the CDR3 with reference TRBV9 and TRBJ1-2 gives the whole variable domain DSGVTQTPKHLITATGQRVTLRCSPRSGDLSVYWYQQSLDQGLQFLIQYYNGEERAKGNILERFSAQQFPDLHSELNLSSLELGDSALYFCASSVGATGGASGYTFGSGTRLTVV.

The chain carries TRBV18 and TRBJ2-2; D not resolved. V was shortened by 8 bases and J by 1 base, with 14 bases between the two germline ends. The CDR3 is made up of 15 amino acids. Germline CDR1 reads KGHSH; CDR2 reads LQKENI. The CDR3: CASVTRILNTGELFF. The DNA of the CDR3 is TGTGCCAGCGTCACCCGAATCCTGAACACCGGGGAGCTGTTTTTT. The whole variable domain, remainder taken from reference TRBV18 and TRBJ2-2, is NAGVMQNPRHLVRRRGQEARLRCSPMKGHSHVYWYRQLPEEGLKFMVYLQKENIIDESGMPKERFSAEFPKEGPSILRIQQVVRGDSAAYFCASVTRILNTGELFFGEGSRLTVL.

The rearrangement uses TRBV10-3 and TRBJ2-5; unclear D gene. Germline V lookup: CDR1 ENHRY, CDR2 SYGVKD. V lost 4 bases to trimming and J lost 1 base, with 7 bases between them. The CDR3 consists of 13 residues. CDR3 sequence reads: CAISALVQETQYF. Written as DNA, the CDR3 is TGTGCCATCAGTGCCTTAGTCCAAGAGACCCAGTACTTC.

The table lists this clone with a few counts. The V and J genes are TRBV27 and TRBJ1-1; D is ambiguous. V lost 6 bases and J 3 bases, leaving 14 bases between the germline ends. Per the germline V gene, CDR1 is MNHEY and CDR2 is SMNVEV (reference sequence). The CDR3 length is 14 residues. In DNA, the CDR3 is TGTGCCAGCAGAGCTGAGTGGTGGGACACTGAAGCTTTCTTT. Protein product: CASRAEWWDTEAFF.

This chain links TRBV5-6 with TRBJ2-2; D is undetermined. The length of the CDR3 is 16 residues. Per the germline V gene, CDR1 is SGHDT and CDR2 is YYEEEE. V gave up 2 bases and J gave up 0 bases, with 11 bases separating them. The CDR3 DNA is TGTGCCAGCAGCTTTTTCTCACTGCCGAACACCGGGGAGCTGTTTTTT. Its translation is CASSFFSLPNTGELFF. Based on the CDR3 plus reference TRBV5-6 and TRBJ2-2, the full variable domain is DAGVTQSPTHLIKTRGQQVTLRCSPKSGHDTVSWYQQALGQGPQFIFQYYEEEERQRGNFPDRFSGHQFPNYSSELNVNALLLGDSALYLCASSFFSLPNTGELFFGEGSRLTVL.